Listed below are T cell receptor beta chains from one sample, sequenced in a study of shared clonotypes between healthy human individuals. Assay: immunoSEQ multiplex PCR; the TCRdb copy retains only in-frame clones and omits some. Among roughly 1,500,000 clones listed, 98% to 99% were seen once. The sequencing input was naive CD4+ T cells sorted from blood. These receptors originate from a man under 40 in good health. Each CDR3 is given with its conserved first and last residue. D genes are given only for firm matches. Expanded clones are given a class, and other clones once, few, many or no size at all.

J gene | clone size | V gene | D gene | CDR3 protein | CDR3 DNA
TRBJ1-1 | . | TRBV29-1 | . | CSVGGRVGTEAFF | TGCAGCGTTGGGGGACGTGTAGGCACTGAAGCTTTCTTT
TRBJ2-1 | . | TRBV12-1 | . | CASSFQLLKTGSSYNEQFF | TGTGCCAGCAGCTTCCAACTATTAAAGACAGGGAGCTCCTACAATGAGCAGTTCTTC
TRBJ1-5 | . | TRBV28 | . | CASSAGSYNQPQHF | TGTGCCAGCAGCGCCGGAAGCTACAATCAGCCCCAGCATTTT
TRBJ2-1 | . | TRBV11-2 | . | CASSLLRAAASSYNEQFF | TGTGCCAGCAGCCTTCTCAGGGCCGCTGCGAGCTCCTACAATGAGCAGTTCTTC
TRBJ2-1 | . | TRBV29-1 | . | CSVDCRSSYNEQFF | TGCAGCGTTGACTGCAGGAGCTCCTACAATGAGCAGTTCTTC
TRBJ2-1 | . | TRBV2 | . | CASSGPGGYYNEQFF | TGTGCCAGCAGTGGCCCTGGGGGTTACTACAATGAGCAGTTCTTC
TRBJ2-7 | . | TRBV6-5 | . | CASRQGYEQYF | TGTGCCAGCAGACAGGGCTACGAGCAGTACTTC
TRBJ2-3 | . | TRBV5-1 | . | CASSLRPPGDTQYF | TGCGCCAGCAGCTTGCGCCCTCCCGGGGATACGCAGTATTTT
TRBJ2-7 | . | TRBV14 | TRBD1 | CASSFGTGPYEQYF | TGTGCCAGCAGCTTCGGGACAGGGCCCTACGAGCAGTACTTC
TRBJ1-3 | once | TRBV6-1 | . | CAGQIAGNTIYF | TGTGCCGGACAGATAGCTGGAAACACCATATATTTT
TRBJ2-6 | . | TRBV19 | . | CASSTSGAPPSGANVLTF | TGTGCCAGTAGTACCTCAGGGGCCCCCCCCTCTGGGGCCAACGTCCTGACTTTC
TRBJ2-7 | . | TRBV28 | . | CASSLLGLEQYF | TGTGCCAGCAGTTTATTAGGCCTAGAGCAGTACTTC
TRBJ2-7 | . | TRBV5-5 | TRBD1 | CASSSPGQAYEQYF | TGTGCCAGCAGCTCCCCGGGACAGGCCTACGAGCAGTACTTC
TRBJ2-7 | . | TRBV19 | TRBD2 | CASRGLGPSYEQYF | TGTGCCAGTAGGGGACTAGGGCCGTCCTACGAGCAGTACTTC
TRBJ1-5 | . | TRBV7-9 | . | CASSLGGTRERLNQPQHF | TGTGCCAGCAGCTTGGGCGGGACTCGCGAACGACTCAATCAGCCCCAGCATTTT
TRBJ2-1 | . | TRBV7-2 | TRBD2 | CASSLVPLAGNNEQFF | TGTGCCAGCAGCTTAGTTCCGTTAGCGGGGAACAATGAGCAGTTCTTC
TRBJ2-1 | . | TRBV30 | TRBD2 | CAWSVLAGGPYNEQFF | TGTGCCTGGAGTGTACTAGCGGGAGGGCCTTACAATGAGCAGTTCTTC
TRBJ2-2 | . | TRBV4-2 | TRBD2 | CASSQPYPSGGTGELFF | TGTGCCAGCAGCCAACCATATCCTAGCGGGGGCACCGGGGAGCTGTTTTTT
TRBJ2-7 | once | TRBV28 | TRBD1 | CASSFSPRDRAYEQYF | TGTGCCAGCAGTTTCTCCCCCCGGGACAGGGCGTACGAGCAGTACTTC
TRBJ2-5 | . | TRBV4-3 | . | CASSQDWLGETQYF | TGCGCCAGCAGCCAAGACTGGCTGGGGGAGACCCAGTACTTC
TRBJ2-7 | . | TRBV5-1 | . | CASSSDIYEQYF | TGCGCCAGCAGCTCTGACATATACGAGCAGTACTTC
TRBJ2-7 | . | TRBV10-3 | . | CAISERGRVSYEQYF | TGTGCCATCAGTGAGAGGGGCAGGGTATCCTACGAGCAGTACTTC
TRBJ1-5 | . | TRBV29-1 | . | CSVELSNNQPQHF | TGCAGCGTTGAACTGTCCAACAATCAGCCCCAGCATTTT
TRBJ1-2 | . | TRBV7-2 | . | CASSLIGIYGYTF | TGTGCCAGCAGCTTGATCGGGATCTATGGCTACACCTTC